This TCR beta chain was documented in a study of patients and donors after allogeneic stem cell transplantation. TCRdb independently ran MiXCR on the RT-PCR reads; one entry per CDR3 protein. The table shows tens of thousands of distinct CDR3 sequences, with roughly a third occurring only once. V was cut by 1 base and J by 1 base, with 6 bases left in between. Germline assignment: CDR1 LGHNA and CDR2 YSLEER. The CDR3 sequence is 14 residues long. The sequenced material came from blood, either unsorted or a sorted T cell fraction (not recorded which). This receptor was obtained from a human donor who was either an allogeneic HSCT recipient or a stem cell or donor lymphocyte infusion donor (not recorded which). It is not recorded whose cells these are; they may come from a transplant donor. The V call is TRBV4-3, the J call TRBJ2-3; D not resolved. The CDR3, as DNA: TGCGCCAGCAGCCAAGGGAGCGGCACAGATACGCAGTATTTT. Amino acid sequence: CASSQGSGTDTQYF.